What follows is one T cell receptor (beta chain) and its context. Its antigen remains unknown. All patients were mismatch repair deficient, assessed by either PCR or immunohistochemistry. TCR sequencing covered a few patients who responded to pembrolizumab. This record belongs to a study of PD-1 blockade in mismatch repair-deficient tumors. Study-level background: Patients had over ten mismatch repair-deficient cancer types and were previously treated and progressing.

Clones were sequenced by immunoSEQ multiplex PCR, and TCRdb holds only the in-frame ones, with some missing. The sample has 90,000 to 120,000 clones; 82% are singletons. Germline loops: CDR1 MGHRA, CDR2 YSYEKL. Trimming left V 2 bases short and J 4 bases short, with 20 bases between. This CDR3 has 17 residues. Findings of the study overall: Rapid post-treatment expansion, then contraction, generally preceding radiologic response, marked tumor-resident clones.

V usage is TRBV4-1 and J usage is TRBJ1-1; D remains unclear. The sample here was peripheral blood, taken 30 to 36 weeks after starting pembrolizumab. This clonotype was obtained from an adult with mismatch repair-deficient cancer. The CDR3 reads CASSQRVGSPGSTEAFF. In DNA form, the CDR3 reads TGCGCCAGCAGCCAAAGAGTGGGGTCCCCGGGGAGCACTGAAGCTTTCTTT.